This T cell receptor beta chain is drawn from a study of T cell responses to AZD1222 COVID-19 vaccine. The study's findings and limits: Among AZD1222 vaccinees, only six were seropositive at baseline. The repertoires were collected only after the peak T cell response. The donor cohort was predominantly white British with a female majority, and clonal diversity may have been underestimated. Spike regions recognized by vaccine-associated CD4 TCRs spanned the protein, led by 160-218 and 743-854.

Sequencing used immunoSEQ multiplex PCR; TCRdb keeps in-frame clones, though not all of them. The table records 84,000 or so clones, 91% of them present only once. As regards this clone: The antigen is unknown.

This CDR3 spans 14 amino acids. Germline lookup yields CDR1 SGDLS and CDR2 YYNGEE. V shed 4 bases and J shed 0 bases, with 10 bases lying between them. The genes are TRBV9 and TRBJ1-1; D perhaps matches TRBD1 (5 bases). The source of this sequence is an adult in good health. The sample here was peripheral blood, taken on day 0 of MenACWY control vaccination. CDR3 region: CASSPRQLNTEAFF. The CDR3 DNA reads TGTGCCAGCAGCCCCAGACAGCTGAACACTGAAGCTTTCTTT.